Below, one T cell receptor beta chain is given with its context. This sample stems from a study of OX40 agonist ivuxolimab in advanced cancers. CDR3 length equals 13 residues. The V end was cut by 2 bases, the J end by 4 bases, with 10 bases between. Germline V lookup: CDR1 SGHTS, CDR2 YDEGEE. Repertoires were generated with immunoSEQ multiplex PCR, while TCRdb's copy carries only in-frame clones and drops some. The table includes some 46,000 clones, roughly 90% detected once. The source material was CD4+ or CD8+ T cells sorted from blood, sampled in a trial of the OX40 agonist ivuxolimab. The J gene is TRBJ2-7, the V gene TRBV5-8; D unresolved. This TCR was sampled from an adult with an advanced solid tumor such as melanoma, head and neck, liver or kidney cancer. The CDR3 loop is CASSFPWGYEQYF. CDR3 coding DNA: TGTGCCAGCAGCTTTCCGTGGGGTTACGAGCAGTACTTC.